The entry that follows covers one TCR beta chain sequence. Its antigen is currently unknown. Germline V CDR1 and CDR2: SEHNR, FQNEAQ (reference sequence). The CDR3 consists of 12 residues. V shed 5 bases and J shed 8 bases, with 9 bases lying between them. This specimen comes from a study of cytomegalovirus exposure and HLA in healthy donors. Study-wide results and caveats: What a later analysis reportedly showed was that an Asian-associated ancestry cluster had fewer N-insertions than the roughly 670-donor mean.

The PCR used 60 Vbeta and 13 Jbeta primers. Repertoires were generated with immunoSEQ multiplex PCR, while TCRdb's copy carries only in-frame clones and drops some. The data show nearly 110,000 clones, with 70% to 75% seen just once and about 2.5% held by the top ten. Sequencing used PBMCs. The genes are TRBV7-9 and TRBJ1-4; D is ambiguous. This TCR was recovered from a female donor in good health and CMV-seronegative. In DNA form, the CDR3 reads TGTGCCAGCAGCCCTCCTCGGGAAAAACTGTTTTTT. It encodes CASSPPREKLFF.